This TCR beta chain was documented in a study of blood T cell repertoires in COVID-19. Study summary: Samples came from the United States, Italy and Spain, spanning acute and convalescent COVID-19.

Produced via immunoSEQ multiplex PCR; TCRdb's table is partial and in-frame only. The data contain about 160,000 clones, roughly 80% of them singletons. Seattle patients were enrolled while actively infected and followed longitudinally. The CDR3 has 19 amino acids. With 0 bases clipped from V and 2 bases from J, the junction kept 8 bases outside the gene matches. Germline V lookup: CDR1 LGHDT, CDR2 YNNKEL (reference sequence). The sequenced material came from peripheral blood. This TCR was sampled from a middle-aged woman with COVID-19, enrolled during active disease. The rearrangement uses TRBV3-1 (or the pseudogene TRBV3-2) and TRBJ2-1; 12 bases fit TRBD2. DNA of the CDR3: TGTGCCAGCAGCCAAGAAGAGGGGCTAGCGGGGGGGACCTACAATGAGCAGTTCTTC. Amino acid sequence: CASSQEEGLAGGTYNEQFF.